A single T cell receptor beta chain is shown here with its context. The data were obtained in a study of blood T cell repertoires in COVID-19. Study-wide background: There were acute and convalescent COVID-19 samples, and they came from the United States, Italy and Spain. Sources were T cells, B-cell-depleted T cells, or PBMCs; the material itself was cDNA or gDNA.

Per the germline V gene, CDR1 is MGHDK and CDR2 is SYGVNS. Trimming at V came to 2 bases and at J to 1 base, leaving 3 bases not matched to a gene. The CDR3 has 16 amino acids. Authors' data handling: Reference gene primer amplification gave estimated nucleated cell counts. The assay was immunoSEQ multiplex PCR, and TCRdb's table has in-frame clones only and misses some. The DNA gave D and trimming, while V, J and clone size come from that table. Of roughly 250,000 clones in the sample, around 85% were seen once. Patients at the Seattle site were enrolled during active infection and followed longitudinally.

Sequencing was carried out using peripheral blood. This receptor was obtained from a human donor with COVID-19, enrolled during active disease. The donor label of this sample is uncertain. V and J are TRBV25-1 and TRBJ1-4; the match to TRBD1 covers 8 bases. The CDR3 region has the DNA TGTGCCAGCAGTGAAGGGACAGGAGAAACTAATGAAAAACTGTTTTTT. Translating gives CASSEGTGETNEKLFF. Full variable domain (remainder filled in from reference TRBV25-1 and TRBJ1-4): EADIYQTPRYLVIGTGKKITLECSQTMGHDKMYWYQQDPGMELHLIHYSYGVNSTEKGDLSSESTVSRIRTEHFPLTLESARPSHTSQYLCASSEGTGETNEKLFFGSGTQLSVL.